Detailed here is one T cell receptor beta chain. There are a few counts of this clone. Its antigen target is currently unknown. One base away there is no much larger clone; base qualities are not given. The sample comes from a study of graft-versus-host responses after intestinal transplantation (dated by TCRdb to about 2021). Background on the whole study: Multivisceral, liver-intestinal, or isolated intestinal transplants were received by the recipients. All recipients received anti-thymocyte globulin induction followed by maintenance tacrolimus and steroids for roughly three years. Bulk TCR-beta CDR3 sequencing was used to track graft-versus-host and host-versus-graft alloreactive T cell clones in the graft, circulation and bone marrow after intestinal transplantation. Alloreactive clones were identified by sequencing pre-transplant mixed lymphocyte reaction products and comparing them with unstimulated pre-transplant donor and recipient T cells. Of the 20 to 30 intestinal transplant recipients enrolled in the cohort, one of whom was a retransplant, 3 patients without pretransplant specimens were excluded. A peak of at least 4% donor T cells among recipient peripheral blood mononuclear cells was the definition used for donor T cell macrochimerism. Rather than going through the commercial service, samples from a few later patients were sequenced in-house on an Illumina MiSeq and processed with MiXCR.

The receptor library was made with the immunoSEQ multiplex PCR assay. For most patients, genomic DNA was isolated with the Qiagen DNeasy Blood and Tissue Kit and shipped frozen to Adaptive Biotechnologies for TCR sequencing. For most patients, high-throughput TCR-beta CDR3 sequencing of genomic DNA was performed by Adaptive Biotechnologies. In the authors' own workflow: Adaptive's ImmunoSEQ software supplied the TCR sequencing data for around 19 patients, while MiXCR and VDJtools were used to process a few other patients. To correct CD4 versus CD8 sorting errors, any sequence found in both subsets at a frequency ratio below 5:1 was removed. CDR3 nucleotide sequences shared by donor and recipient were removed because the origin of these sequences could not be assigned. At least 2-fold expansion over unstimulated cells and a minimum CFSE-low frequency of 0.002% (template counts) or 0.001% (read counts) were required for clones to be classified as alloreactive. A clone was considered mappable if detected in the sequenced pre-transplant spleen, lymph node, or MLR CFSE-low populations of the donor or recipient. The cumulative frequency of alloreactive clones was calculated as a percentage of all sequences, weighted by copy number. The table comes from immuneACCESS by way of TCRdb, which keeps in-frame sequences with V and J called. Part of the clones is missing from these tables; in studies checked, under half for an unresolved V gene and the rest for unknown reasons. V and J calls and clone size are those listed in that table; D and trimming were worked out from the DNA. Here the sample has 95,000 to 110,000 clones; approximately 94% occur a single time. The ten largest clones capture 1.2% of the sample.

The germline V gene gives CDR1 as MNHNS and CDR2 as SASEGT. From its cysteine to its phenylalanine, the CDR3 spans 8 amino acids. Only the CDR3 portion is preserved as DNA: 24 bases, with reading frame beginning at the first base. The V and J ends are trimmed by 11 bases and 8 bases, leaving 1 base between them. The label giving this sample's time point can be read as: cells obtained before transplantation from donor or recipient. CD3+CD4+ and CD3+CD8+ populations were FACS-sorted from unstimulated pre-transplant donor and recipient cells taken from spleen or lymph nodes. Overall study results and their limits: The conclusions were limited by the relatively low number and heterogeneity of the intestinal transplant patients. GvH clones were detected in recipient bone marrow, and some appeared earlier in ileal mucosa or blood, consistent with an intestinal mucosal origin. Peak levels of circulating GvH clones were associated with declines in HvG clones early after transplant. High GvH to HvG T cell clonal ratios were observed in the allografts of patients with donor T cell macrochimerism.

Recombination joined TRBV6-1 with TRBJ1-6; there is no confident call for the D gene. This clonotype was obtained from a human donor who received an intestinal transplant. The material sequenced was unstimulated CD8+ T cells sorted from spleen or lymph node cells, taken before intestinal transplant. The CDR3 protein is CAHSPLHF. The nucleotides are TGTGCCCATTCACCCCTCCACTTT.